This T cell receptor (beta chain) was recovered during a study of OX40 agonist ivuxolimab in advanced cancers. Study at large: A diagnosis of hepatocellular carcinoma, melanoma, renal cell or head and neck cancer was present in dose-escalation patients.

Here immunoSEQ multiplex PCR was the method, and the copy in TCRdb shows in-frame clones only, minus some. The table lists about 73,000 clones, roughly 86% of them singletons, with 0.6% to 0.8% in the top ten. The length of the CDR3 is 17 residues. Germline CDR1 is LNHDA and CDR2 is SQIVND (reference sequence). The ends were cut back, 0 bases at V and 8 bases at J, with 22 bases in the middle. The rearrangement joins TRBV19 to TRBJ1-2; D gene uncertain. The sequence came from an adult with an advanced solid tumor such as melanoma, head and neck, liver or kidney cancer. Sequences were derived from CD4+ or CD8+ T cells sorted from blood, sampled in a trial of the OX40 agonist ivuxolimab. The CDR3 nucleotides read TGTGCCAGTAGTATAGATCTCTTCCGCGGTCTCCCGGGCGGCTACACCTTC. Its translation: CASSIDLFRGLPGGYTF.